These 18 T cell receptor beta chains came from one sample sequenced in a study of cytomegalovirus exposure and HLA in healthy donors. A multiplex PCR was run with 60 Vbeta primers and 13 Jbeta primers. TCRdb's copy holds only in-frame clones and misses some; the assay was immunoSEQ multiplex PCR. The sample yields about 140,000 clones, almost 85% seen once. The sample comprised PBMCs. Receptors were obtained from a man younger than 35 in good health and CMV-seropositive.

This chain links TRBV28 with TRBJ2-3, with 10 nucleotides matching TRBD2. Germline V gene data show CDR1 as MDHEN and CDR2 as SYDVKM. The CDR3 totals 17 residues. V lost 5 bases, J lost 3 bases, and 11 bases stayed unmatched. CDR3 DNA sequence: TGTGCCAGCAGTCCCGTCCCTCCTAGCGGGAGAACAGATACGCAGTATTTT. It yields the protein CASSPVPPSGRTDTQYF.

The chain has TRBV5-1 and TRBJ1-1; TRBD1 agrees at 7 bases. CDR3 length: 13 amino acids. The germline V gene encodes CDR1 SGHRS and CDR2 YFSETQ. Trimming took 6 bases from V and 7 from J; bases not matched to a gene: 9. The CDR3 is CASIRGPEDEAFF. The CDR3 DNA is TGCGCCAGCATAAGGGGGCCTGAGGATGAAGCTTTCTTT.

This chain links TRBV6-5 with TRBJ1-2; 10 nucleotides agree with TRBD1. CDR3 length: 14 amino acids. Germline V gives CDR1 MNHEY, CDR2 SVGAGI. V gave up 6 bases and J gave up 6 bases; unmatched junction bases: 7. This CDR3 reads CASRTRGTGDGYTF. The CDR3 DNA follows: TGTGCCAGCAGAACCAGGGGGACAGGGGATGGCTACACCTTC.

CDR3 DNA: TGTGCCAGCCACCCCCGGAGTTCCATTGAAGCTTTCTTT. Protein product: CASHPRSSIEAFF. V is TRBV19 and J is TRBJ1-1; D remains unclear. The CDR3 contains 13 residues. Germline V lookup: CDR1 LNHDA, CDR2 SQIVND (reference sequence). V shed 9 bases and J shed 7 bases, with 18 bases lying between them. Supplemented by reference TRBV19 and TRBJ1-1, the full variable domain reads DGGITQSPKYLFRKEGQNVTLSCEQNLNHDAMYWYRQDPGQGLRLIYYSQIVNDFQKGDIAEGYSVSREKKESFPLTVTSAQKNPTAFYLCASHPRSSIEAFFGQGTRLTVV.

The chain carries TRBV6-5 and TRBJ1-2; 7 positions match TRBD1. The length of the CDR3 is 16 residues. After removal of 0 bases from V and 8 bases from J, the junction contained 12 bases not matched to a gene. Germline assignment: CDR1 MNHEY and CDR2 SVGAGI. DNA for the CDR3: TGTGCCAGCAGTTACTCGATCCAGGGGGGAGCAGTCGGCTACACCTTC. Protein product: CASSYSIQGGAVGYTF.

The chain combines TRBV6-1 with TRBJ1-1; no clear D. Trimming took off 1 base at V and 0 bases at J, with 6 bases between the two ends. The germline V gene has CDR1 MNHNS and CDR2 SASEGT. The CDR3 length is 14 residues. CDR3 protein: CASSEDRLNTEAFF. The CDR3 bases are TGTGCCAGCAGTGAAGACAGATTGAACACTGAAGCTTTCTTT.

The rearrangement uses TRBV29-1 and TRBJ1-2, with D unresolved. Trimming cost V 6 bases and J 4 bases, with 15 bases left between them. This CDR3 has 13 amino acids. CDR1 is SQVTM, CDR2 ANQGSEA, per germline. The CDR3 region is CSVSHPGGYGYTF. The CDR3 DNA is TGCAGCGTCTCTCATCCAGGTGGCTATGGCTACACCTTC.

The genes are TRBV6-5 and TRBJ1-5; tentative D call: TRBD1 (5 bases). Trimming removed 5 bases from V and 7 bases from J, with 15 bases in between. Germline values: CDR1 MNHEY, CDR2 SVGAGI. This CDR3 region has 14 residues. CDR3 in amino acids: CASSGRDGGQPQHF. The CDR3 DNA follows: TGTGCCAGCAGTGGCCGGGACGGAGGGCAGCCCCAGCATTTT.

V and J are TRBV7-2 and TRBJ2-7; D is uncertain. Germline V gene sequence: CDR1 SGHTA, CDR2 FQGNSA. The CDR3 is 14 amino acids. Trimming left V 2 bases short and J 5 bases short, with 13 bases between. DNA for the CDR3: TGTGCCAGCAGCTTACTAATAAACGCTCACGAGCAGTACTTC. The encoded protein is CASSLLINAHEQYF. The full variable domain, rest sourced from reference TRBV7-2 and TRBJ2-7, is GAGVSQSPSNKVTEKGKDVELRCDPISGHTALYWYRQSLGQGLEFLIYFQGNSAPDKSGLPSDRFSAERTGGSVSTLTIQRTQQEDSAVYLCASSLLINAHEQYFGPGTRLTVT.

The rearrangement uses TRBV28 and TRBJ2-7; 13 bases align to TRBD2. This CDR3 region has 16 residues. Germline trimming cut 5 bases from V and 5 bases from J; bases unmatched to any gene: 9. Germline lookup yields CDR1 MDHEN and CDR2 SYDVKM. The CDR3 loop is CASSLLLTSGRDEQYF. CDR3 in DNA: TGTGCCAGCAGTCTTCTCCTTACTAGCGGGAGGGACGAGCAGTACTTC.

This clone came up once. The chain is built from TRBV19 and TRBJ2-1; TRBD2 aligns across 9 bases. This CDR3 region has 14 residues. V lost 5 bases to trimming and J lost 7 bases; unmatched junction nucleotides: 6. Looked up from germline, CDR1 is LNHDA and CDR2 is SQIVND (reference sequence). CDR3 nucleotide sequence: TGTGCCAGTAGTCCCGGCGGGAGGGCTAATGAGCAGTTCTTC. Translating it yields CASSPGGRANEQFF.

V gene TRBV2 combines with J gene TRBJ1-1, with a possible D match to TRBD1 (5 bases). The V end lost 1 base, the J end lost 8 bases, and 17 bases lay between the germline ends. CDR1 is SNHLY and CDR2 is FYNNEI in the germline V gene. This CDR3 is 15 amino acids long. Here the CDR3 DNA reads TGTGCCAGCAGTGAAGAAGCAGGGCACGGAATCGAAGCTTTCTTT. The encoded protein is CASSEEAGHGIEAFF.

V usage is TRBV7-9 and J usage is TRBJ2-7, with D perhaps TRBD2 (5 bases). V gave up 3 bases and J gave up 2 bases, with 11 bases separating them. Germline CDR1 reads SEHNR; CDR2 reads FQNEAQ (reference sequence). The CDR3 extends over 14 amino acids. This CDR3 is CASSLVANPYEQYF. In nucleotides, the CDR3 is TGTGCCAGCAGCTTGGTAGCGAATCCCTACGAGCAGTACTTC. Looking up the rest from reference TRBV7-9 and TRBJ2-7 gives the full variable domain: DTGVSQNPRHKITKRGQNVTFRCDPISEHNRLYWYRQTLGQGPEFLTYFQNEAQLEKSRLLSDRFSAERPKGSFSTLEIQRTEQGDSAMYLCASSLVANPYEQYFGPGTRLTVT.

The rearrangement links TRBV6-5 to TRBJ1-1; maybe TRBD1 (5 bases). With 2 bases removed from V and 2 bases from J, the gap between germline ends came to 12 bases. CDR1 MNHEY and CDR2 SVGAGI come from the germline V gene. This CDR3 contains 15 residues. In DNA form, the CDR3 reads TGTGCCAGCAGTTACGTGACAGCTCCTAACACTGAAGCTTTCTTT. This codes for CASSYVTAPNTEAFF.

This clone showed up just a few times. CDR3 coding DNA: TGCGCCAGCAGCTTGGACAGTGGCAAGAGGGATTCACCCCTCCACTTT. Its protein product is CASSLDSGKRDSPLHF. The chain employs TRBV5-1 and TRBJ1-6; unclear D gene. The CDR3 runs 16 residues. V was pared by 0 bases and J by 8 bases, with 15 bases between. Germline V lookup: CDR1 SGHRS, CDR2 YFSETQ.

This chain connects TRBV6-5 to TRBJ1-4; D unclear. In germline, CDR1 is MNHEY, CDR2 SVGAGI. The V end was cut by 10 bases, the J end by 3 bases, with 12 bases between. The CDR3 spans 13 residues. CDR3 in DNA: TGTGCCACCCGGGAGGAACCTAATGAAAAACTGTTTTTT. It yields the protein CATREEPNEKLFF.

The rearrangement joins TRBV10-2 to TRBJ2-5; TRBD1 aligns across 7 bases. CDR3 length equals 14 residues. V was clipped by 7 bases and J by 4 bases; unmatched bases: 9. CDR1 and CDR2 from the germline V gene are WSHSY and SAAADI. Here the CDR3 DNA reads TGCGCCAGCACCGACAGGGTACGACGAGAGACCCAGTACTTC. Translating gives CASTDRVRRETQYF.

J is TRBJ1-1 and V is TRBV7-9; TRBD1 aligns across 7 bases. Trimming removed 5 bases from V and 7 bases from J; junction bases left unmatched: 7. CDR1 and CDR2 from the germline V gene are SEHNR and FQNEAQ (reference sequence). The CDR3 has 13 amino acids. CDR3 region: CASSPGQANEAFF. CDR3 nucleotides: TGTGCCAGCAGCCCAGGACAGGCTAATGAAGCTTTCTTT.